This T cell receptor beta chain was observed in a study of T cells after yellow fever vaccination. CDR3 size: 16 residues. Germline V lookup: CDR1 KGHSH, CDR2 LQKENI. With 3 bases clipped from V and 3 bases from J, the junction kept 7 bases outside the gene matches. At least ten counts were recorded for this clonotype. Its cognate antigen is unknown. Study results and caveats: Researchers cautioned that FACS-sorted repertoires could harbor abundant clonotypes contaminating from the bulk population. Post-booster repertoires contained most primary-vaccination clones again (about 95% CD4, about 88% CD8). Though it reached lower strength, the secondary response hit its peak faster, day 5 versus 15.

Making TCR cDNA involved 5'RACE template switching, which added UMIs and a universal primer site. TCRdb re-derived calls from the 5' RACE reads in MiXCR, one entry per CDR3 protein. This sample yields around 310,000 distinct CDR3 sequences, of which about 4.5% are seen a single time; 15% to 20% belongs to the top ten. This material consisted of PBMCs, taken 15 days after the yellow fever booster vaccination. The rearrangement joins TRBV18 to TRBJ1-2; 10 bases fit TRBD1. The TCR sequence derives from a young man who received the YFV17D yellow fever vaccine. This CDR3 is CASSPQGTGADYGYTF. The CDR3 coding sequence is TGTGCCAGCTCACCGCAAGGGACAGGGGCCGACTATGGCTACACCTTC.